Below are 5 T cell receptor beta chains sequenced from a single sample in a study of response to subunit inactivated influenza vaccine. MiXCR, run by TCRdb on the RT-PCR reads, gives a single entry per CDR3 protein. The table shows more than 600,000 distinct CDR3 sequences, with approximately 17% occurring only once. The sample in question was PBMCs from blood, obtained 5 days after vaccination. The receptors were sampled from a man over 45 who received an inactivated influenza vaccine.

The chain employs TRBV20-1 and TRBJ1-1; 8 bases map to TRBD1. Germline V gives CDR1 DFQATT, CDR2 SNEGSKA (reference sequence). V dropped 3 bases and J dropped 0; count of bases not matched to a gene: 9. CDR3 length equals 16 residues. This CDR3 reads CSASRQGASVNTEAFF. The CDR3 DNA sequence: TGCAGTGCTAGCAGGCAGGGGGCTTCGGTGAACACTGAAGCTTTCTTT.

The chain is built from TRBV7-2 and TRBJ2-2, with TRBD1 as a possible D gene (5 bases). V gave up 6 bases and J gave up 5 bases, with 16 bases separating them. The CDR3 runs 15 residues. The V gene's germline CDR1 is SGHTA and CDR2 FQGNSA. The CDR3 region is CASSTAIPGTGELFF. DNA of the CDR3: TGTGCCAGCAGTACCGCGATTCCAGGGACCGGGGAGCTGTTTTTT.

On this clonotype itself: A junction end diverges from the germline sequence, so it may reflect a read error. The V call is TRBV3-1, the J call TRBJ2-5; 14 bases fit TRBD2. The CDR3 spans 16 residues. The germline CDR1 and CDR2 sequences are LGHDT and YNNKEL (reference sequence). DNA for the CDR3: TGTTCCAGCAGCGGGACTAGCGGGGGTTTCCAAGAGACCCAGTACTTC. It specifies CSSSGTSGGFQETQYF.

This clonotype has only a few counts. V and J are TRBV5-5 and TRBJ1-6; TRBD1 aligns across 7 bases. This CDR3 region has 16 residues. Trimming took 4 bases from V and 0 from J; bases not matched to a gene: 4. CDR1 and CDR2 from the germline V gene are SGHKS and YYEKEE (reference sequence). The CDR3 region is CASSMGQSSYNSPLHF. The CDR3 DNA is TGTGCCAGCAGCATGGGACAGAGCTCCTATAATTCACCCCTCCACTTT.

This clonotype has more than one count but fewer than ten. The chain recombines TRBV11-2 with TRBJ2-6; TRBD1 agrees at 8 bases. V dropped 4 bases and J dropped 0; count of bases not matched to a gene: 11. Germline values: CDR1 SGHAT, CDR2 FQNNGV. CDR3 length: 19 residues. The chain's CDR3 is CASSSPKTGVFSGANVLTF. In DNA form, the CDR3 reads TGTGCCAGCAGCTCCCCAAAGACAGGGGTATTCTCTGGGGCCAACGTCCTGACTTTC.